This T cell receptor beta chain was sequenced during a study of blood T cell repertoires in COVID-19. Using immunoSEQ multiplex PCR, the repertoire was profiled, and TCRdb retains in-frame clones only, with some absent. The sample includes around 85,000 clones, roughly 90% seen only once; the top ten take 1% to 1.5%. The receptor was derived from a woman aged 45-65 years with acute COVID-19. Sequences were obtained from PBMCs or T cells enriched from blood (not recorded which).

CDR3 residues: CSGGRQGAHEQYF. The CDR3 nucleotides read TGCAGCGGGGGCCGACAGGGGGCCCACGAGCAGTACTTC. The J gene is TRBJ2-7, the V gene TRBV29-1; 10 positions agree with TRBD1. CDR3 length equals 13 residues. Germline values: CDR1 SQVTM, CDR2 ANQGSEA. V was pared by 7 bases and J by 5 bases, with 8 bases of the junction left unmatched.